This TCR beta chain stems from a study of blood T cell repertoires in COVID-19. The germline gives CDR1 SGHTS, CDR2 YDEGEE. The CDR3 sequence is 15 residues long. With 0 bases removed from V and 1 base from J, the gap between germline ends came to 8 bases. Libraries were prepared by immunoSEQ multiplex PCR; TCRdb keeps only in-frame clonotypes and omits some of them. The sample consists of under 85,000 clones, about 86% of them appearing once. This TCR was recovered from a man older than 75 with active or convalescent COVID-19. The chain has TRBV5-8 and TRBJ1-5; weak D call: TRBD1 (5 bases). Specimen: peripheral blood. The CDR3 region has the DNA TGTGCCAGCAGCTTGGGGCAGGGCAGCAATCAGCCCCAGCATTTT. Translation gives CASSLGQGSNQPQHF.